Listed here are 4 T cell receptor beta chains from one sample, sequenced in a study of human T cells and chemical hapten exposure. Noted time point: healthy volunteer bleed at 2 weeks. Extraction yielded total RNA from whole blood (unfractionated). TCRdb ran MiXCR on the RACE reads and lists one entry per CDR3 protein. This table has 100,000 to 150,000 distinct CDR3 sequences, approximately 9.5% appearing once. The sequencing input was whole blood. These receptors originate from a male donor in good health. Some clones in this sample may be carry-over from other donors' samples.

The chain recombines TRBV19 with TRBJ2-7; 8 bases are shared with TRBD2. Germline V lookup: CDR1 LNHDA, CDR2 SQIVND (reference sequence). J lost 4 bases, V lost 5 bases, and 4 bases had no gene match. CDR3 size: 13 residues. CDR3: CASSPGLGYEQYF. Here the CDR3 DNA reads TGTGCCAGTAGTCCGGGACTAGGATACGAGCAGTACTTC.

This clonotype has just a few counts. The chain uses TRBV5-1 and TRBJ2-7; tentative D call: TRBD2 (5 bases). Looked up from germline, CDR1 is SGHRS and CDR2 is YFSETQ. The CDR3 has 14 amino acids. V was clipped by 0 bases and J by 1 base, with 8 bases between them. DNA of the CDR3: TGCGCCAGCAGCTTGGCCGGGAAATCCTACGAGCAGTACTTC. It yields the protein CASSLAGKSYEQYF.

The sample holds a few counts of this clonotype. Because it lacks the conserved phenylalanine or tryptophan at the end, this CDR3 is likely a read error. The chain uses TRBV6-1 and TRBJ2-3; 7 bases line up with TRBD1. J gave up 6 bases and V 4 bases, and 10 bases lay outside the gene matches. The CDR3 is made up of 15 amino acids. Germline V gives CDR1 MNHNS, CDR2 SASEGT. CDR3 sequence (DNA): TGTGCCAGCAGTGTTCAGCAGGGGGTGATCGATACGCAGTATTTG. It codes for CASSVQQGVIDTQYL.

The chain links TRBV4-1 to TRBJ2-1; D ambiguous. Trimming left V 0 bases short and J 10 bases short, with 4 bases between. From germline, CDR1 is MGHRA and CDR2 YSYEKL. The CDR3 has 11 residues. DNA for the CDR3: TGCGCCAGCAGCCAAGACTGGGAGCAGTTCTTC. Its translation is CASSQDWEQFF.